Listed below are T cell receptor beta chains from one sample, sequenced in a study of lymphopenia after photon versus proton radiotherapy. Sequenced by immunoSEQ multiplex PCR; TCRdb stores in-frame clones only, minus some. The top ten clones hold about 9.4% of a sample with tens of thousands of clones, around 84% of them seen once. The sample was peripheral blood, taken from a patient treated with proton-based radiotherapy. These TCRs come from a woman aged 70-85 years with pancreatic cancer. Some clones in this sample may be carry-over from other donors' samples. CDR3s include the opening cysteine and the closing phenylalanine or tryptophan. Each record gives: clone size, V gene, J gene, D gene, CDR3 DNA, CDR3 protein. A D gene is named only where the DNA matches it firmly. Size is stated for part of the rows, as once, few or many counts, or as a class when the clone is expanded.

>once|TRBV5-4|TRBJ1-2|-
TGTGCCAGCAGACGATGGACAGACTATGGCTACACCTTC
CASRRWTDYGYTF
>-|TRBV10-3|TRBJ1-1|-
TGTGCCATCAGTGATTCGGCGAAGAACACTGAAGCTTTCTTT
CAISDSAKNTEAFF
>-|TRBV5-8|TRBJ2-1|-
TGTGCCAGCAGCATCCGGGACTCTTGGTACAATGAGCAGTTCTTC
CASSIRDSWYNEQFF
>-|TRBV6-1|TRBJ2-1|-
TGTGCCAGCAGTTACAATGAGCAGTTCTTC
CASSYNEQFF
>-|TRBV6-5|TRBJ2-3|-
TGTGCCAGCAGCGACGGGGGACCAGATACGCAGTATTTT
CASSDGGPDTQYF
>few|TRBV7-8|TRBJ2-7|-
TGTGCCAGCAGCTTCACCCTTATTAATAGCTTAGCGATGAACGAGCAGTACTTC
CASSFTLINSLAMNEQYF
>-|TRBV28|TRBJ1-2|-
TGTGCCAGCAGTTTTGGTCTACAGGCTAACTATGGCTACACCTTC
CASSFGLQANYGYTF
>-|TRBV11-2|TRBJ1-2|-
TGTGCCAGCAGCCCTAGCACCGGACGGGCAGGGAAACGCGGCTACACCTTC
CASSPSTGRAGKRGYTF
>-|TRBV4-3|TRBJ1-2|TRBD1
TGCGCCAGCAGCCGCGACAGGGGGTCCTATGGCTACACCTTC
CASSRDRGSYGYTF
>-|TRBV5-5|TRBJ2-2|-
TGTGCCAGCAGCTTACCTCCGACCGGGGAGCTGTTTTTT
CASSLPPTGELFF
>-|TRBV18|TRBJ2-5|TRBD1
TGTGCCAGCTCACCACCTGGTTTACAGGGGAAACAAGAGACCCAGTACTTC
CASSPPGLQGKQETQYF
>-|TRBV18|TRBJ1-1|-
TGTGCCAGCTCATCCTATTTGAACACTGAAGCTTTCTTT
CASSSYLNTEAFF
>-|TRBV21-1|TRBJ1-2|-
TGTGCCAGCAGCAAAGGACAGGGGGCGAGGGAGGACTATGGCTACACCTTC
CASSKGQGAREDYGYTF
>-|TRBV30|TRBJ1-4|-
TGTGCCTGCCTTGCAACTAATGAAAAACTGTTTTTT
CACLATNEKLFF
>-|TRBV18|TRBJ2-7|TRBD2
TGTGCCAGCTCACCGGGAGCGGGAGGGCCCGACGAGCAGTACTTC
CASSPGAGGPDEQYF
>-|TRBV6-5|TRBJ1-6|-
TGTGCCAGCAACCAAAGGGGCATTAATAATTCACCCCTCCACTTT
CASNQRGINNSPLHF
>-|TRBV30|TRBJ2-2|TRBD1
TGTGCCTGGAGGGTCGGGACAGGAGGACCCGGGGAGCTGTTTTTT
CAWRVGTGGPGELFF
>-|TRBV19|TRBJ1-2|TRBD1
TGTGCCAGTAGAACCGACAGGGGTTATGGCTACACCTTC
CASRTDRGYGYTF
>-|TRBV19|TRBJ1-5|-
TGTGCCAGTAGTCCGCAAGCAGGGGGCAATCAGCCCCAGCATTTT
CASSPQAGGNQPQHF
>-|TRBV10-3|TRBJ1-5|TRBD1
TGTGCCATCAGCGAAGCCGGGACAGATAATCAGCCCCAGCATTTT
CAISEAGTDNQPQHF
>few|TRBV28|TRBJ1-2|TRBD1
TGTGCCAGCAGTGGGGGACAGGGCCACAACTATGGCTACACCTTC
CASSGGQGHNYGYTF
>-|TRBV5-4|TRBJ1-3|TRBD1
TGTGCCAGCAGCTACGACAGGGCTGGAAACACCATATATTTT
CASSYDRAGNTIYF
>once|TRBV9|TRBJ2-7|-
TGTGCCAGCAGCCCCCGGGACGTCGACGAGCAGTACTTC
CASSPRDVDEQYF
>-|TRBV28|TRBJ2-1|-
TGTGCCAGCAGTTCCTCAGCGGGCCCTACCCAGTTCTTC
CASSSSAGPTQFF
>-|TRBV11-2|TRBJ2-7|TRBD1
TGTGCCAGCAGCTTAATCAGGGGGCTGGGGGAGCAGTACTTC
CASSLIRGLGEQYF
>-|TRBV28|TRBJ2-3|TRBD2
TGTGCCAGCAGCTGGACTAGCGGGAGGGCCCTGGGCACAGATACGCAGTATTTT
CASSWTSGRALGTDTQYF
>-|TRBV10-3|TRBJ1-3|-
TGTGCCATCGGTATAAACTCCGGAAACACCATATATTTT
CAIGINSGNTIYF
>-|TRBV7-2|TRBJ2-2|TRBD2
TGTGCCAGCAGCTTAGTACCGGCGCGGGAGAGGGGCACCGGGGAGCTGTTTTTT
CASSLVPARERGTGELFF
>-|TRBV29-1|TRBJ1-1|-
TGCAGCGTGAACTCAGGGGCTACTGAAGCTTTCTTT
CSVNSGATEAFF
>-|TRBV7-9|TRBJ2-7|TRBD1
TGTGCCAGCAGCCCGGAATCCTACAGGGGCGAGCAGTACTTC
CASSPESYRGEQYF
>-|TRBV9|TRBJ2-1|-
TGTGCCAGCAGCGTAACGGAGGTGGATGAGCAGTTCTTC
CASSVTEVDEQFF
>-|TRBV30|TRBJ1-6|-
TGTGCCTGGAGTAGCGGGCAGGGGTCACCCCTCCACTTT
CAWSSGQGSPLHF
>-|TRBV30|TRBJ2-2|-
TGTGCCTGGAGTGTAGAGCTCAGGGTTGGCGGGGAGCTGTTTTTT
CAWSVELRVGGELFF
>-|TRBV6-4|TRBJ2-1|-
TGTGCCAGCAGCTTGGGCAGGGACACCTACAATGAGCAGTTCTTC
CASSLGRDTYNEQFF
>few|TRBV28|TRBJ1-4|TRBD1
TGTGCCAGCAGTTCACTGGGGACAGGGAATGAAAAACTGTTTTTT
CASSSLGTGNEKLFF
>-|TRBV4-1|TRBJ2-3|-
TGCGCCAGCAGCCAAGTCTTGACGACAGAGGCAGATACGCAGTATTTT
CASSQVLTTEADTQYF
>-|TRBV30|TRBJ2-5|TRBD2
TGTGCCTGGAGCGCCGGACTAGCGGGAGAGACCCAGTACTTC
CAWSAGLAGETQYF
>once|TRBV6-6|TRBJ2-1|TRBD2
TGTGCCAGCAGTGGGTCGGGACTAGATTACAATGAGCAGTTCTTC
CASSGSGLDYNEQFF
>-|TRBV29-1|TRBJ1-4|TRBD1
TGCAGCGTGAGTACCGCGGGACAGCTTAATGAAAAACTGTTTTTT
CSVSTAGQLNEKLFF
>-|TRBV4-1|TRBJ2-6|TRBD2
TGCGCCAGCAGCCAAGTCAGCCTAGCGGCCTCTGGGGCCAACGTCCTGACTTTC
CASSQVSLAASGANVLTF
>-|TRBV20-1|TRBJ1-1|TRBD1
TGCAGTGCGGACAGGGTAGCTGAAGCTTTCTTT
CSADRVAEAFF
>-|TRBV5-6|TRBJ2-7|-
TGTGCCAGCAGCTTGGCCGGGCAGAGCTCCTACGAGCAGTACTTC
CASSLAGQSSYEQYF
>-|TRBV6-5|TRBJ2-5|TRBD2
TGTGCCAGCAGTTACTCTGGTAGCGGGGGCCAAGAGACCCAGTACTTC
CASSYSGSGGQETQYF
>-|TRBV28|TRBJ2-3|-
TGTGCCAGCAGACCCCGGACGGTGCTTGGAGATACGCAGTATTTT
CASRPRTVLGDTQYF
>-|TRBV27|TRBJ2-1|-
TGTGCCAGCATCTCGGGGAATGAGCAGTTCTTC
CASISGNEQFF
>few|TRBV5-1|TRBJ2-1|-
TGCGCCAGCAGATTCGGCTCCCTAAAACACAATGAGCAGTTCTTC
CASRFGSLKHNEQFF
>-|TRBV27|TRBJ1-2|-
TGTGCCAGCAGAAGGACAGAGATTGATGGCTACACCTTC
CASRRTEIDGYTF
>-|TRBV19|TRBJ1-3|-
TGTGCCAGTAGTATTGGAGGCCAGGCCGGAAACACCATATATTTT
CASSIGGQAGNTIYF
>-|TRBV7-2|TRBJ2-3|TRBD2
TGTGCCAGCAGCTTAGCGGGACTAGCGGGAATAAGCACAGATACGCAGTATTTT
CASSLAGLAGISTDTQYF
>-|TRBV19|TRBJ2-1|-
TGTGCCAGCGGACTCCAATACAATGAGCAGTTCTTC
CASGLQYNEQFF
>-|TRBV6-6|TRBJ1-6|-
TGTGCCAGCATCTTGATTGGGGGAGGATCACCCCTCCACTTT
CASILIGGGSPLHF
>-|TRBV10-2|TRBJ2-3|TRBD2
TGCGCCAGCGGCGGGAGTAGGGATACGCAGTATTTT
CASGGSRDTQYF
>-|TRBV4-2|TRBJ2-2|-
TGTGCCAGCAGCCAAGACGGCCGGACCGGGGAGCTGTTTTTT
CASSQDGRTGELFF
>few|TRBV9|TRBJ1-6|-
TGTGCCAGCAGCGTAGGAGGGAGTGGGTCACCCCTCCACTTT
CASSVGGSGSPLHF
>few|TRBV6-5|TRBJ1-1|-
TGTGCCAGCACGCTTCTTGGGGGGAACACTGAAGCTTTCTTT
CASTLLGGNTEAFF
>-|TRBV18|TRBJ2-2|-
TGTGCCAGCTCACCATGGACAGACCCGAACACCGGGGAGCTGTTTTTT
CASSPWTDPNTGELFF
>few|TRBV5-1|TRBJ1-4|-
TGCGCCAGCAGCAGGGACTCTGCTGAAAAACTGTTTTTT
CASSRDSAEKLFF
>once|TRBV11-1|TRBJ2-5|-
TGTGCCAGCAGCGCAGGGAGCCAAGAGACCCAGTACTTC
CASSAGSQETQYF
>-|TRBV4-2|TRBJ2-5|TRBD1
TGTGCCAGCAGCCAAGATCAGGGACAGGGAGGCGAGACCCAGTACTTC
CASSQDQGQGGETQYF
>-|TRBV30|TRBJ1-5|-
TGTGCCTGGAGCACTAGCAATCAGCCCCAGCATTTT
CAWSTSNQPQHF